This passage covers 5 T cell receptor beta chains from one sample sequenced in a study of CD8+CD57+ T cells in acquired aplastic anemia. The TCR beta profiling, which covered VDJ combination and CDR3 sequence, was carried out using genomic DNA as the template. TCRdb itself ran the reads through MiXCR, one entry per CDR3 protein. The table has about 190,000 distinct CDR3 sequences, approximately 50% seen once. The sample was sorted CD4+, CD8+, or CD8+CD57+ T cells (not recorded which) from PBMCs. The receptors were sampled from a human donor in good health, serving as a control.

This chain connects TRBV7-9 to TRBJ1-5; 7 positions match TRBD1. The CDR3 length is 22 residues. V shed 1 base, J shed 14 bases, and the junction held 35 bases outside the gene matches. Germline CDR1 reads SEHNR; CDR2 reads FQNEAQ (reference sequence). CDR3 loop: CASSLGLAATGTILPQLFNEHF. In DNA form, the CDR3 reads TGTGCCAGCAGCTTAGGCTTGGCGGCGACAGGGACAATTCTCCCACAATTGTTCAACGAGCATTTT.

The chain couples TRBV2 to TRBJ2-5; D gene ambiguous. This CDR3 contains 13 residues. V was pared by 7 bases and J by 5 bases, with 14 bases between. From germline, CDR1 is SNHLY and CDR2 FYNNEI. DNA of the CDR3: TGTGCCAGCACAACACTGGTGCGGGAGACCCAGTACTTC. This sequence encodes CASTTLVRETQYF.

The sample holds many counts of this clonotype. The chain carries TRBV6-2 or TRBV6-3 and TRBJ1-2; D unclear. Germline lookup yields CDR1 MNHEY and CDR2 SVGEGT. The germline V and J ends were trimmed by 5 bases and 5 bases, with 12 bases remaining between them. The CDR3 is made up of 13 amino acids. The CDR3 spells CASSLIGEYGYTF. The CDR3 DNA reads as TGTGCCAGCAGTCTAATCGGGGAGTATGGCTACACCTTC.

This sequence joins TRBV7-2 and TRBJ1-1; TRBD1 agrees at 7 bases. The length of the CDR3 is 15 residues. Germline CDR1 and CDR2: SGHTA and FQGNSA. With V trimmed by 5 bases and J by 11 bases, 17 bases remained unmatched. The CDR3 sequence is CASSPPGGGPTGAFF. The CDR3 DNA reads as TGTGCCAGCAGCCCTCCAGGGGGAGGACCTACCGGGGCTTTCTTT.

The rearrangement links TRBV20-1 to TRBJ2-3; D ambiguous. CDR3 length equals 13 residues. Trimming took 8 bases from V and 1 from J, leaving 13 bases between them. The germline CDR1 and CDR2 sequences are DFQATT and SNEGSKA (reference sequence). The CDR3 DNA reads TGCAGTTACCGGTCAGTACGCACAGATACGCAGTATTTT. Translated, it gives CSYRSVRTDTQYF.